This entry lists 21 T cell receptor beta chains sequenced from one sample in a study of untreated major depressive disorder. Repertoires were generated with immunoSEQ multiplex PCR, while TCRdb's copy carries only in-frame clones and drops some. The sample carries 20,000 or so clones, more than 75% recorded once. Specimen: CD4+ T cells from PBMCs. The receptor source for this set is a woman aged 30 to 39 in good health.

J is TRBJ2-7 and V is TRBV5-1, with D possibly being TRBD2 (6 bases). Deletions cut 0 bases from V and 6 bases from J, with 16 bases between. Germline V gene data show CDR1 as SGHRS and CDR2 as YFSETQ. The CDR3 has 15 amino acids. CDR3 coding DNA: TGCGCCAGCAGCTTGGAGTTCGGGAGTAAGGGCGAGCAGTACTTC. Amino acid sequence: CASSLEFGSKGEQYF.

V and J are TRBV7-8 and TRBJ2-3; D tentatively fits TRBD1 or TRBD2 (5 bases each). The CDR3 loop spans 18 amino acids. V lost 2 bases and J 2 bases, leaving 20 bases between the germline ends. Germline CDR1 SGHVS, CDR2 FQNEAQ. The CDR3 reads CASSLISSHGTHTDTQYF. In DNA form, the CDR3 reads TGTGCCAGCAGCTTAATTTCGTCCCACGGGACCCACACAGATACGCAGTATTTT.

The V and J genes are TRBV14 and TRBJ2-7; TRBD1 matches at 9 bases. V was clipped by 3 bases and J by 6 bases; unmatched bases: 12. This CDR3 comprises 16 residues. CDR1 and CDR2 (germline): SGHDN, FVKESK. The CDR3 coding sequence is TGTGCCAGCAGCCAGCCGGGACAGGGCAATTTTGTCGAGCAGTACTTC. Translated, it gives CASSQPGQGNFVEQYF.

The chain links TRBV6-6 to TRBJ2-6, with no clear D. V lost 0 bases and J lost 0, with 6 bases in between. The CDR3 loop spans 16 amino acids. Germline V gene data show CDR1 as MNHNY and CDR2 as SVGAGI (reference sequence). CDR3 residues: CASSYSPYSGANVLTF. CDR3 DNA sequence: TGTGCCAGCAGTTACTCCCCGTACTCTGGGGCCAACGTCCTGACTTTC.

DNA for the CDR3: TGTGCCAGCTCACCACCGAACAGTCCGAACACCGGGGAGCTGTTTTTT. Its translation: CASSPPNSPNTGELFF. The genes are TRBV18 and TRBJ2-2; unclear D gene. The germline V gene encodes CDR1 KGHSH and CDR2 LQKENI. V dropped 0 bases and J dropped 0 bases, with 8 bases sitting between them. The CDR3 length is 16 residues.

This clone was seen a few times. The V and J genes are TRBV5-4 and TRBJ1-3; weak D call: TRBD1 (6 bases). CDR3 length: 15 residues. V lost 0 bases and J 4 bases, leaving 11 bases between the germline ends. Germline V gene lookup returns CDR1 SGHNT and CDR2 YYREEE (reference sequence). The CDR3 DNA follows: TGTGCCAGCAGCTTGGACACAGGGCCCGGAAACACCATATATTTT. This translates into CASSLDTGPGNTIYF. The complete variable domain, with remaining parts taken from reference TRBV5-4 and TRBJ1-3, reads ETGVTQSPTHLIKTRGQQVTLRCSSQSGHNTVSWYQQALGQGPQFIFQYYREEENGRGNFPPRFSGLQFPNYSSELNVNALELDDSALYLCASSLDTGPGNTIYFGEGSWLTVV.

In DNA, the CDR3 is TGTGCCAGCGTTCAATCGGCGGGAGGAGGAGAGACCCAGTACTTC. Its translation: CASVQSAGGGETQYF. This chain links TRBV6-1 with TRBJ2-5; 8 bases are a match to TRBD2. V dropped 8 bases and J dropped 4; count of bases not matched to a gene: 12. This CDR3 contains 15 residues. Germline CDR1 reads MNHNS; CDR2 reads SASEGT.

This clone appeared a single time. CDR3 loop: CASSLAGSGTYTF. DNA of the CDR3: TGTGCCAGCAGCTTAGCTGGATCGGGAACCTACACCTTC. The J gene is TRBJ1-2, the V gene TRBV7-9; D ambiguous. V lost 0 bases, J lost 10 bases, and 12 bases lay in between. This CDR3 region has 13 residues. In germline, CDR1 is SEHNR, CDR2 FQNEAQ (reference sequence). Full variable domain (remainder filled in from reference TRBV7-9 and TRBJ1-2): DTGVSQNPRHKITKRGQNVTFRCDPISEHNRLYWYRQTLGQGPEFLTYFQNEAQLEKSRLLSDRFSAERPKGSFSTLEIQRTEQGDSAMYLCASSLAGSGTYTFGSGTRLTVV.

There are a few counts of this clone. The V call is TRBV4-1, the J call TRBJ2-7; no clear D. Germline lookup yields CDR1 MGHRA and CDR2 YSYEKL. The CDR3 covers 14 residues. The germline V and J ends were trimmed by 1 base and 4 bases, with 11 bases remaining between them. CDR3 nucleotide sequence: TGCGCCAGCAGCCAAGCCGCGGTCCATTACGAGCAGTACTTC. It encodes CASSQAAVHYEQYF.

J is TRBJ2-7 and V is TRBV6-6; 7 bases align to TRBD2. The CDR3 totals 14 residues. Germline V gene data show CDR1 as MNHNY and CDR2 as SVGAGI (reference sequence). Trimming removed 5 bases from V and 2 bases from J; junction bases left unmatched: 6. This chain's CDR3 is CASSPTGGTYEQYF. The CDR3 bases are TGTGCCAGCAGTCCCACGGGGGGAACCTACGAGCAGTACTTC.

CDR3 DNA: TGTGCCAGCAGCTTAGATGAATTCTACGAGCAGTACTTC. Amino acid sequence: CASSLDEFYEQYF. The chain links TRBV7-9 to TRBJ2-7, with no clear D. Germline CDR1 and CDR2: SEHNR and FQNEAQ (reference sequence). The V gene lost 1 base and the J gene lost 3 bases, with 7 bases spanning the gap. The CDR3 runs 13 residues.

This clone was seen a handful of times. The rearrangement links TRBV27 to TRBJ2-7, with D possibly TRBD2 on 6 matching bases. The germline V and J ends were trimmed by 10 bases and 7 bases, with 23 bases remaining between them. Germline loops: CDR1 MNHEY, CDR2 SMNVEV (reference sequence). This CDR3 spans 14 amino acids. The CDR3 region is CAISKTLGAGEQYF. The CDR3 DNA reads TGTGCCATTTCAAAAACCCTAGGGGCGGGGGAGCAGTACTTC.

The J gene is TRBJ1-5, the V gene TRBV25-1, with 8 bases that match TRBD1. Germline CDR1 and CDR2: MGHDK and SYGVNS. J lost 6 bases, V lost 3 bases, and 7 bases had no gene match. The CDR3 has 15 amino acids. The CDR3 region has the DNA TGTGCCAGCAGTGAGGCAGGGGGCTTTACTCAGCCCCAGCATTTT. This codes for CASSEAGGFTQPQHF.

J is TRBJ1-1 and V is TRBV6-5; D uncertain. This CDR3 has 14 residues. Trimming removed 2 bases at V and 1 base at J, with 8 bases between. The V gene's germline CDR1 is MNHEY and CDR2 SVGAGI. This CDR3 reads CASSYDRRNTEAFF. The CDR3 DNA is TGTGCCAGCAGTTACGATCGGAGGAACACTGAAGCTTTCTTT.

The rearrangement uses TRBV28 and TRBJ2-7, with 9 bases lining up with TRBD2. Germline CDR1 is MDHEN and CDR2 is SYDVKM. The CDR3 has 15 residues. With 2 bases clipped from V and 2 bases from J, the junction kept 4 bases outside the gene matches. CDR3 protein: CASSLAGGLTYEQYF. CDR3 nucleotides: TGTGCCAGCAGTTTAGCGGGAGGGTTAACCTACGAGCAGTACTTC.

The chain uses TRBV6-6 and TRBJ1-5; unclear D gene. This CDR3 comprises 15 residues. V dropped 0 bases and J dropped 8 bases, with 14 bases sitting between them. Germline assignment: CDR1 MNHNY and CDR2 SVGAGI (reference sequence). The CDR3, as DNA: TGTGCCAGCAGTTACTCAGACTCGGCCTCTGAGCCCCAGCATTTT. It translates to CASSYSDSASEPQHF.

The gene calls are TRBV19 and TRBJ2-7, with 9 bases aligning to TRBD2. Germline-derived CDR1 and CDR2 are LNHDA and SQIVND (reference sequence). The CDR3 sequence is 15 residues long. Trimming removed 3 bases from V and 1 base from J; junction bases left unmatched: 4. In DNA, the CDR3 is TGTGCCAGTAGTATCTTAGCGGGGGCTTCCTACGAGCAGTACTTC. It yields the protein CASSILAGASYEQYF. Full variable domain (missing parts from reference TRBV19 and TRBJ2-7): DGGITQSPKYLFRKEGQNVTLSCEQNLNHDAMYWYRQDPGQGLRLIYYSQIVNDFQKGDIAEGYSVSREKKESFPLTVTSAQKNPTAFYLCASSILAGASYEQYFGPGTRLTVT.

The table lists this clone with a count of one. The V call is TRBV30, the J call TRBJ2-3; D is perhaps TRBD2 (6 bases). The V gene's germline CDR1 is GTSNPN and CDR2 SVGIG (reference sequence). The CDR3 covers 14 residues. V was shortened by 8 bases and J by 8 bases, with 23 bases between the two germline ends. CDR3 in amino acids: CATDPSALTGTQYF. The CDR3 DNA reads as TGTGCCACCGACCCTAGCGCGCTGACTGGTACGCAGTATTTT.

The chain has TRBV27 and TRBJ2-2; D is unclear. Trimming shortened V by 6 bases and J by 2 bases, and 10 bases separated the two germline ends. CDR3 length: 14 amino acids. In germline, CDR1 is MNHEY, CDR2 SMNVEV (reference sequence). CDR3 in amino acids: CASRRADNTGELFF. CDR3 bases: TGTGCCAGCAGACGAGCCGACAACACCGGGGAGCTGTTTTTT.

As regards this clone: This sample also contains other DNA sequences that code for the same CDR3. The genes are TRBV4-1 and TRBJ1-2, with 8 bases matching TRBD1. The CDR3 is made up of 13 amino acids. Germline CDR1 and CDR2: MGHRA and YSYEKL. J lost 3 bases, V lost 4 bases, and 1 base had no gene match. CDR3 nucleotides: TGCGCCAGCAGCCCGGACAGGGACTATGGCTACACCTTC. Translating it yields CASSPDRDYGYTF.

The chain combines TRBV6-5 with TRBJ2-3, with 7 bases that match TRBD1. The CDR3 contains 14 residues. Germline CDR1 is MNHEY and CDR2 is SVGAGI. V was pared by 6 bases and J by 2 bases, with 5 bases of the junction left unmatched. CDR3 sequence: CASSWDRFTDTQYF. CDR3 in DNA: TGTGCCAGCAGCTGGGACAGATTCACAGATACGCAGTATTTT.